These T cell receptor beta chains were read from a single sample in a study of cytomegalovirus exposure and HLA in healthy donors. Method: immunoSEQ multiplex PCR; TCRdb's copy keeps in-frame clones and lacks some. Of about 140,000 clones in the sample, 75% to 90% were seen once. The sample taken for sequencing was PBMCs. The receptors originated from a woman in her forties or fifties in good health and CMV-seropositive. CDR3s include the opening cysteine and the closing phenylalanine or tryptophan.

V	CDR3
TRBV2	CAIRDRSFYEQYF
TRBV14	CASSRQGGGPSDEQFF
TRBV13	CASSLSWRGGGTFEAEAFF
TRBV10-3	CAISESGQYYGYTF
TRBV5-1	CASQLSTGQAYEQYF
TRBV10-3	CAISEWGVRSNQPQHF
TRBV11-2	CASSLAGLNTEAFF
TRBV19	CASSTIADQETQYF
TRBV27	CASSFNGERYEQYF
TRBV16	CASSPGGGAGRENF
TRBV29-1	CSVGGYRNYGYTF
TRBV6-5	CASSYGGSGDEKLFF
TRBV29-1	CSGSGTGLTDTQYF
TRBV9	CASSDRAGGPGSPLHF
TRBV5-1	CASNLGQENQPQHF
TRBV5-1	CASSPTGYYTEAFF
TRBV7-2	CASSAYDRGRVAGYTF
TRBV28	CASSLNRDREGDGYTF
TRBV6-4	CASSISPGGSPLHF
TRBV27	CASSIDRVNEQFF
TRBV4-3	CASSQDGSSGANVLTF
TRBV7-2	CASSFFGNQPQHF
TRBV5-1	CASSLVAGPYNEQFF
TRBV5-1	CASSSQGLGNTEAFF
TRBV29-1	CSVEGLAGVVEQFF
TRBV5-1	CASSFRQGSYEQYF
TRBV30	CAWSTRGEQFF
TRBV4-3	CASSQRTGASYNSPLHF
TRBV5-5	CASSLVQGEMNTEAFF
TRBV19	CASRSRDGQETQYF
TRBV15	CATGGGPLQETQYF
TRBV6-5	CASSHRVGGYTF
TRBV5-1	CASSRTAYSYEQYF
TRBV28	CASSLASTGLGEAFF
TRBV5-1	CASSLGYTSGVGDTQYF
TRBV5-1	CASSESGGGGSGETQYF
TRBV5-1	CASSPTPDRGAWADEQFF
TRBV18	CASSPTGSQPQHF
TRBV12-1	CASSFEGHPSGNTIYF
TRBV11-2	CASSSSRQGIVGETQYF
TRBV6-5	CASSYSWGSNTEAFF
TRBV9	CASSLGLAASTDTQYF
TRBV7-9	CASSLPNGEKLFF
TRBV11-3	CASSMPGTGLTFF
TRBV19	CASRTGDWGNQPQHF
TRBV19	CASSPLSRSTDTQYF
TRBV4-1	CASSLGTSEYTDTQYF
TRBV7-9	CASSLEGGFGYTF
TRBV11-3	CASSLDNRAYEQYF
TRBV6-4	CASSDSTGTNQPQHF